The T cell receptor beta chain described here comes from a study of blood T cell repertoires in COVID-19. Study information: The United States, Italy and Spain provided the acute and convalescent COVID-19 samples. Sources were T cells, B-cell-depleted T cells, or PBMCs; the material itself was cDNA or gDNA.

Only in-frame clones appear in the TCRdb table, and some are missing; sequencing was by immunoSEQ multiplex PCR. The repertoire consists of a few hundred thousand clones, with approximately 90% occurring once and the leading ten covering roughly 4%. The CDR3 is 12 amino acids. Trimming cost V 3 bases and J 6 bases, with 7 bases left between them. This clonotype was sampled from a man between 18 and 29 years old with active or convalescent COVID-19. Material for sequencing was peripheral blood. The chain is built from TRBV12-3 or TRBV12-4 and TRBJ2-3; D remains unclear. The CDR3 DNA reads TGTGCCAGCAGTTTGTTTTCGGATACGCAGTATTTT. Amino acids: CASSLFSDTQYF.